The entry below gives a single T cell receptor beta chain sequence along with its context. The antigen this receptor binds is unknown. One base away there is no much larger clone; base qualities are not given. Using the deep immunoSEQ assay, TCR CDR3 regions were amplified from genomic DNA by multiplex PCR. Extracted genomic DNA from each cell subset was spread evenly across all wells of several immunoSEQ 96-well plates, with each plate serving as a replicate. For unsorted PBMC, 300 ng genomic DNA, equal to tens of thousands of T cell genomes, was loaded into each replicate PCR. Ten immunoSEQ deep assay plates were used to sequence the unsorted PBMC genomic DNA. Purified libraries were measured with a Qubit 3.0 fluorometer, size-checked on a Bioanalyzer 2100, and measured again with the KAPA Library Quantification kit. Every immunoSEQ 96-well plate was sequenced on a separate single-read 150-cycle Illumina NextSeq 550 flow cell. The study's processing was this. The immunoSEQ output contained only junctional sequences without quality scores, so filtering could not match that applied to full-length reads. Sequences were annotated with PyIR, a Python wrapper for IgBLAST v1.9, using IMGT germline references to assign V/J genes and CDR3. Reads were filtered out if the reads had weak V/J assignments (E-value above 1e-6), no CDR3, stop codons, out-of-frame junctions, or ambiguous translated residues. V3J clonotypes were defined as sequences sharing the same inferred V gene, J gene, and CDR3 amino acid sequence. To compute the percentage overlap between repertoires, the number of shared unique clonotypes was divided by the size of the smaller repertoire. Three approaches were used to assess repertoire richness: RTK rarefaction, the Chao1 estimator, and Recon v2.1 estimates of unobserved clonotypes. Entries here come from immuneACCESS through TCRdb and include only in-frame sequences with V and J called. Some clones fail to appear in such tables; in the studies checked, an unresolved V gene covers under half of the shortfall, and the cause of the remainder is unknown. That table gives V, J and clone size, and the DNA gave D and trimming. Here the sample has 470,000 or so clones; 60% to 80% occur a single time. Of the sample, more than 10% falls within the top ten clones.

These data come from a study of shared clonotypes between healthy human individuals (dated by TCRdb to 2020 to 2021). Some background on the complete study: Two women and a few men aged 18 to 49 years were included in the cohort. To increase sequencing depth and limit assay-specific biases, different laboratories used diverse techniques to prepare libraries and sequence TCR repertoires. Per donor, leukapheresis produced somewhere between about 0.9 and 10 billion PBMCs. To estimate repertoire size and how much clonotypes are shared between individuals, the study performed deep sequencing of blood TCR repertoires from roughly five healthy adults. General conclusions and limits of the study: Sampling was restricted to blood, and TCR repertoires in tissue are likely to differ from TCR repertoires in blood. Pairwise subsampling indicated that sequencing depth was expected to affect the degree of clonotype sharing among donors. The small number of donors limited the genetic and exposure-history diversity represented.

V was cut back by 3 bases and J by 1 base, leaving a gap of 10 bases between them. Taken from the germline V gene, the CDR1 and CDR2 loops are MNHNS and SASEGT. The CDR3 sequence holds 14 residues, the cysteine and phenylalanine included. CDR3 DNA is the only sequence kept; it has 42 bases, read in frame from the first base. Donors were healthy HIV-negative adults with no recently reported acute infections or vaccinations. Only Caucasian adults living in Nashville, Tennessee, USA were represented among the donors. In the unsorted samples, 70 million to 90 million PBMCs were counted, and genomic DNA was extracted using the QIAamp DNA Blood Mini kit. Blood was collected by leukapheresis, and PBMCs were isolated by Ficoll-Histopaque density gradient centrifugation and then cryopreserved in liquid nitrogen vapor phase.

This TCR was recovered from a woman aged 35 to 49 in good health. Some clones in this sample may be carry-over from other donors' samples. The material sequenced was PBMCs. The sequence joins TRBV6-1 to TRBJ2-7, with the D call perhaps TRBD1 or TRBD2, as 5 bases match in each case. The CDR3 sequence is CASSDGAGSYEQYF. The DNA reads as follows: TGTGCCAGCAGTGACGGGGCAGGGTCCTACGAGCAGTACTTC.